This T cell receptor (beta chain) is from a study of blood T cell repertoires in COVID-19. In the study overall: Sites across the United States, Italy and Spain contributed samples from acute and convalescent COVID-19. T cells, B-cell-depleted T cells, or PBMCs supplied cDNA or gDNA.

Assignments of participants to cohorts depended upon their own reported clinical history. What the recovered Cohort 3 donors had was two negative PCRs, clearance, or symptom resolution. V lost 6 bases to trimming and J lost 7 bases; unmatched junction nucleotides: 5. CDR1 and CDR2 (germline): ENHRY, SYGVKD. This CDR3 has 14 amino acids. Measured with immunoSEQ multiplex PCR; TCRdb has only the in-frame clones, and not every one. The sample has over 200,000 clones; approximately 80% are singletons. The rearrangement joins TRBV10-3 to TRBJ1-6; TRBD1 aligns across 8 bases. The receptor was isolated from a man aged 35 to 55 who had recovered from COVID-19. Specimen: PBMCs or T cells enriched from blood (not recorded which). The CDR3 here is CAIRGQAGNSPLHF. CDR3 nucleotides: TGTGCCATCAGGGGACAGGCGGGAAATTCACCCCTCCACTTT.